The present TCR beta chain was sequenced within a study of blood T cell dynamics during melanoma immunotherapy. The overall study: First-line therapy was either pembrolizumab or nivolumab with ipilimumab for metastatic melanoma.

The time point denotes: pre-treatment baseline. V was clipped by 5 bases and J by 6 bases; unmatched bases: 4. This CDR3 is built from 15 residues. Per the germline V gene, CDR1 is SEHNR and CDR2 is FQNEAQ (reference sequence). This table comes from immunoSEQ multiplex PCR, and its TCRdb copy is limited to in-frame clones, with some not included. The data contain approximately 17,000 clones, approximately 90% of them singletons. The rearrangement joins TRBV7-9 to TRBJ2-1; the match to TRBD2 covers 13 bases. The source was blood, collected from a patient treated with checkpoint blockade. The receptor comes from a human donor with melanoma. The CDR3 sequence: CASSPTSGGANEQFF. In DNA form, the CDR3 reads TGTGCCAGCAGCCCAACTAGCGGGGGGGCCAATGAGCAGTTCTTC.